The rows below give T cell receptor beta chains drawn from one sample of a study of blood T cell repertoires in COVID-19. Generated by immunoSEQ multiplex PCR, the TCRdb table keeps only in-frame clones and is missing some. This sample has about 300,000 clones, with roughly 90% found just once. The source material was peripheral blood. The receptors were gathered from a young man with active or convalescent COVID-19. Both conserved end residues are part of each CDR3. A D gene is named only where the DNA matches it firmly. Some rows mark clone size as missing; the rest say once, few, many or name a class of expanded clone.

size: .; V: TRBV7-6; D: TRBD2; J: TRBJ2-5; DNA: TGTGCCAGCAGCTTATGGGTTAGCGGGAGTCCGGAGACCCAGTACTTC; CDR3: CASSLWVSGSPETQYF
size: .; V: TRBV27; D: TRBD1; J: TRBJ2-7; DNA: TGTGCCAGCATCCCTAGGGCTGACAGGGGGGCTATTTTCTACGAGCAGTACTTC; CDR3: CASIPRADRGAIFYEQYF
size: .; V: TRBV7-9; D: TRBD1; J: TRBJ1-2; DNA: TGTGCCAGCAACTCACCCTCAGGGGGCAACTATGGCTACACCTTC; CDR3: CASNSPSGGNYGYTF
size: .; V: TRBV4-1; D: .; J: TRBJ2-5; DNA: TGCGCCAGCAGCCAAGCCGACAGACAAGAGACCCAGTACTTC; CDR3: CASSQADRQETQYF
size: .; V: TRBV27; D: TRBD1; J: TRBJ1-2; DNA: TGTGCCAGCAGCCCAACAGGGGGACAGAAAACTATTTTTGGCTACACCTTC; CDR3: CASSPTGGQKTIFGYTF
size: .; V: TRBV29-1; D: .; J: TRBJ1-1; DNA: TGCAGCGTTGAAGGAGTGCGGGAAGCTTTCTTT; CDR3: CSVEGVREAFF
size: .; V: TRBV27; D: .; J: TRBJ2-7; DNA: TGTGCCAGCAGTGCGCGACAGGACGAGCAGTACTTC; CDR3: CASSARQDEQYF
size: few; V: TRBV7-2; D: .; J: TRBJ1-1; DNA: TGTGCCAGCAGCATCATCGGAGCCACTGAAGCTTTCTTT; CDR3: CASSIIGATEAFF
size: .; V: TRBV19; D: TRBD1; J: TRBJ1-1; DNA: TGTGCCAGTAGTATAAAGGGGGCGCGTGAAGCTTTCTTT; CDR3: CASSIKGAREAFF
size: .; V: TRBV3-1/TRBV3-2; D: TRBD1; J: TRBJ2-7; DNA: TGTGCCAGCAGCCCGGGACAGGACCTATACGAGCAGTACTTC; CDR3: CASSPGQDLYEQYF
size: .; V: TRBV19; D: TRBD1; J: TRBJ1-6; DNA: TGTGCCAGTATTGGACAGGGGGCAAATTCACCCCTCCACTTT; CDR3: CASIGQGANSPLHF
size: .; V: TRBV29-1; D: TRBD1; J: TRBJ2-1; DNA: TGCAGCGCCTGGGACAGCAGGAATGAGCAGTTCTTC; CDR3: CSAWDSRNEQFF
size: .; V: TRBV4-1; D: .; J: TRBJ2-7; DNA: TGCGCCAGCAGCCAAAGTATTGGGCAGGCACCCTCCTACGAGCAGTACTTC; CDR3: CASSQSIGQAPSYEQYF
size: .; V: TRBV5-4; D: .; J: TRBJ2-2; DNA: TGTGCCAGCAGTCCGGAGGGGAACACCGGGGAGCTGTTTTTT; CDR3: CASSPEGNTGELFF
size: .; V: TRBV7-9; D: .; J: TRBJ1-4; DNA: TGTGCCAGCAGCTTAGGGACAGAGGGGGAAAAACTGTTTTTT; CDR3: CASSLGTEGEKLFF
size: .; V: TRBV7-9; D: .; J: TRBJ2-1; DNA: TGTGCCAGCAGCGATAGCGTCAATGAGCAGTTCTTC; CDR3: CASSDSVNEQFF
size: .; V: TRBV6-5; D: .; J: TRBJ1-1; DNA: TGTGCCAGCAGTTACTTGGGGGGGAGGAGCGAAGCTTTCTTT; CDR3: CASSYLGGRSEAFF
size: .; V: TRBV7-2; D: .; J: TRBJ2-3; DNA: TGTGCCAGCAGCTTGCTAGAAGGAGATACGCAGTATTTT; CDR3: CASSLLEGDTQYF
size: .; V: TRBV2; D: .; J: TRBJ1-6; DNA: TGTGCCAGCAACCTAGACAGATATAATTCACCCCTCCACTTT; CDR3: CASNLDRYNSPLHF
size: .; V: TRBV5-1; D: .; J: TRBJ2-1; DNA: TGCGCCAGCAGTTCCCCTTCCGGCAGGGTCCACAATGAGCAGTTCTTC; CDR3: CASSSPSGRVHNEQFF
size: .; V: TRBV5-1; D: TRBD1; J: TRBJ1-1; DNA: TGCGCCAGCTCACGCGTCGGGACAGAAGCTGAAGCTTTCTTT; CDR3: CASSRVGTEAEAFF
size: once; V: TRBV6-5; D: .; J: TRBJ2-5; DNA: TGTGCCAGCAGTCGCGGGACAGTTTCTCAAGAGACCCAGTACTTC; CDR3: CASSRGTVSQETQYF
size: .; V: TRBV5-4; D: .; J: TRBJ2-3; DNA: TGTGCCAGCAGCTCTTACACAGATACGCAGTATTTT; CDR3: CASSSYTDTQYF
size: .; V: TRBV27; D: TRBD2; J: TRBJ2-5; DNA: TGTGCCAGCAGTTTATCCGCGGGAGGGCTGGGCCAAGAGACCCAGTACTTC; CDR3: CASSLSAGGLGQETQYF
size: .; V: TRBV5-1; D: TRBD2; J: TRBJ2-3; DNA: TGCGCCAGCAGCGTTAGCGGGGGGGGAGATACGCAGTATTTT; CDR3: CASSVSGGGDTQYF
size: .; V: TRBV27; D: .; J: TRBJ2-3; DNA: TGTGCCAGCAGTTTATTGGCAGGGGGGAACACAGATACGCAGTATTTT; CDR3: CASSLLAGGNTDTQYF
size: .; V: TRBV19; D: .; J: TRBJ1-4; DNA: TGTGCCAGTACCAACAGGACGGATGAAAAACTGTTTTTT; CDR3: CASTNRTDEKLFF
size: .; V: TRBV4-1; D: .; J: TRBJ2-2; DNA: TGCGCCAGCAGCCCGCGGGACACCGGGGAGCTGTTTTTT; CDR3: CASSPRDTGELFF
size: .; V: TRBV18; D: .; J: TRBJ2-5; DNA: TGTGCCAGCTCAATCCCGGGACACCGCCAAGAGACCCAGTACTTC; CDR3: CASSIPGHRQETQYF
size: .; V: TRBV5-1; D: .; J: TRBJ1-2; DNA: TGCGCCAGCAGCTTGGCCTCATGGCAGGGATCTAACTATGGCTACACCTTC; CDR3: CASSLASWQGSNYGYTF
size: .; V: TRBV7-6; D: .; J: TRBJ2-1; DNA: TGTGCCAGCAGCTCGAGCGGGCCACCCTACAATGAGCAGTTCTTC; CDR3: CASSSSGPPYNEQFF
size: .; V: TRBV7-8; D: TRBD1; J: TRBJ2-1; DNA: TGTGCCAGCATCAACGGGACAGCCTACAATGAGCAGTTCTTC; CDR3: CASINGTAYNEQFF
size: .; V: TRBV28; D: TRBD1; J: TRBJ2-7; DNA: TGTGCCAGCAGTTTAAGGGGGACAGCCACCTACGAGCAGTACTTC; CDR3: CASSLRGTATYEQYF
size: .; V: TRBV24-1; D: TRBD1; J: TRBJ2-1; DNA: TGTGCCACCAGTGATCGACAGGGAGTGGGCAACAATGAGCAGTTCTTC; CDR3: CATSDRQGVGNNEQFF
size: few; V: TRBV6-5; D: TRBD1; J: TRBJ1-6; DNA: TGTGCCAGCAGCCTGGGACAGGGTGCACCCCTCCACTTT; CDR3: CASSLGQGAPLHF
size: .; V: TRBV6-5; D: TRBD1; J: TRBJ2-5; DNA: TGTGCCAGCAGTTACTCGACAGGGGCTGCCGAGACCCAGTACTTC; CDR3: CASSYSTGAAETQYF
size: .; V: TRBV7-9; D: TRBD1; J: TRBJ2-2; DNA: TGTGCCAGCGGCAGACAGGGGAGTAACGGGGAGCTGTTTTTT; CDR3: CASGRQGSNGELFF
size: .; V: TRBV3-1/TRBV3-2; D: .; J: TRBJ2-1; DNA: TGTGCCAGCAGCTCTTCAGGTACGCCCTACAATGAGCAGTTCTTC; CDR3: CASSSSGTPYNEQFF
size: .; V: TRBV11-2; D: TRBD1; J: TRBJ1-2; DNA: TGTGCCAGCAGCTTAGAATGGACAGGCCATGGCTACACCTTC; CDR3: CASSLEWTGHGYTF
size: .; V: TRBV29-1; D: TRBD1; J: TRBJ1-4; DNA: TGCAGCGTAGCGACGACAGGGTTCGAAAAACTGTTTTTT; CDR3: CSVATTGFEKLFF
size: .; V: TRBV12-3/TRBV12-4; D: .; J: TRBJ1-3; DNA: TGTGCCAGCAGTTTCAACTCTGGAAACACCATATATTTT; CDR3: CASSFNSGNTIYF
size: once; V: TRBV10-3; D: TRBD1; J: TRBJ1-4; DNA: TGTGCCATCGGAGGACAGGGTTCTAATGAAAAACTGTTTTTT; CDR3: CAIGGQGSNEKLFF
size: .; V: TRBV5-1; D: TRBD1; J: TRBJ2-7; DNA: TGCGCCAGCAGCTTGCTAACAGGGGGCGAGCAGTACTTC; CDR3: CASSLLTGGEQYF
size: .; V: TRBV9; D: .; J: TRBJ1-3; DNA: TGTGCCAGCACCGAAGACAGGTCAGGAAACACCATATATTTT; CDR3: CASTEDRSGNTIYF
size: .; V: TRBV6-4; D: TRBD2; J: TRBJ2-1; DNA: TGTGCCAGCAGTGAAGCGGGGAAGCCGGGCAATGAGCAGTTCTTC; CDR3: CASSEAGKPGNEQFF
size: .; V: TRBV7-9; D: TRBD1; J: TRBJ2-7; DNA: TGTGCCAGCAGCTCACAGGGGTTAGTCTACGAGCAGTACTTC; CDR3: CASSSQGLVYEQYF
size: .; V: TRBV9; D: TRBD1; J: TRBJ1-1; DNA: TGTGCCAGCAGCGCACAGGGGGCACGCAACACTGAAGCTTTCTTT; CDR3: CASSAQGARNTEAFF
size: once; V: TRBV27; D: TRBD2; J: TRBJ2-7; DNA: TGTGCCAGCCTAGGAAGAGCGGGAGACTCCTACGAGCAGTACTTC; CDR3: CASLGRAGDSYEQYF
size: .; V: TRBV2; D: .; J: TRBJ1-1; DNA: TGTGCCAGCAGTGAAGTACAGGGCACTGAAGCTTTCTTT; CDR3: CASSEVQGTEAFF
size: .; V: TRBV2; D: TRBD1; J: TRBJ2-5; DNA: TGTGCCAGCAGTGAAGCCACAGGGGATCAGGAGACCCAGTACTTC; CDR3: CASSEATGDQETQYF
size: few; V: TRBV5-1; D: .; J: TRBJ1-1; DNA: TGCGCCAGCAGCTTGGAGGGGCCCCGGTGGATAATGAACACTGAAGCTTTCTTT; CDR3: CASSLEGPRWIMNTEAFF
size: .; V: TRBV28; D: .; J: TRBJ1-2; DNA: TGTGGTGTACGCGCTAACTATGGCTACACCTTC; CDR3: CGVRANYGYTF